The next 3 T cell receptor beta chains were all read from a single sample in a study of cytomegalovirus exposure and HLA in healthy donors. PCR used 60 Vbeta primers and 13 Jbeta primers. Measured with immunoSEQ multiplex PCR; TCRdb has only the in-frame clones, and not every one. Of about 170,000 clones in the sample, 65% to 85% were seen once. The sample taken for sequencing was PBMCs. All receptors come from a woman between 45 and 60 years old in good health and CMV-seropositive.

V usage is TRBV6-6 and J usage is TRBJ1-1, with D possibly matching TRBD1 (5 bases). Looked up from germline, CDR1 is MNHNY and CDR2 is SVGAGI (reference sequence). The CDR3 is 15 amino acids. Trimming left V 0 bases short and J 1 base short, with 9 bases between. The CDR3 region is CASSYSTTENTEAFF. CDR3 nucleotide sequence: TGTGCCAGCAGTTACTCGACGACAGAGAACACTGAAGCTTTCTTT.

The chain combines TRBV4-2 with TRBJ2-1; 8 bases match TRBD2. After removal of 2 bases from V and 9 bases from J, the junction contained 12 bases not matched to a gene. Germline values: CDR1 LGHNA, CDR2 YNFKEQ. This CDR3 is 16 amino acids long. CDR3 DNA sequence: TGTGCCAGCAGCCAACTCCAGACTAGCGCCGGGGTTGAGCAGTTCTTC. It codes for CASSQLQTSAGVEQFF.

This chain joins TRBV6-5 and TRBJ2-7, with D unresolved. The CDR3 contains 12 residues. V was pared by 2 bases and J by 5 bases, with 7 bases between. In germline, CDR1 is MNHEY, CDR2 SVGAGI. CDR3 nucleotide sequence: TGTGCCAGCAGTTACCAGGTGGACGAGCAGTACTTC. This sequence encodes CASSYQVDEQYF.